The rows below give T cell receptor beta chains drawn from one sample of a study of T cell responses to AZD1222 COVID-19 vaccine. Sequencing used immunoSEQ multiplex PCR; TCRdb keeps in-frame clones, though not all of them. This table has approximately 89,000 clones, approximately 91% appearing once. Sequenced here: peripheral blood, sampled on day 0 of AZD1222 vaccination. The source of these receptors is an adult in good health. The CDR3 runs from the conserved cysteine through the conserved F or W. The order of the fields is clone size, D gene, J gene, CDR3 length, V gene, CDR3 protein, CDR3 DNA. A D gene is named only where the DNA matches it firmly. Rows give clone size only sometimes, using once, few, many, or a class for an expanded clone.

>-|-|TRBJ1-1|12|TRBV14
CASSPQGTEAFF
TGTGCCAGCAGCCCCCAGGGTACTGAAGCTTTCTTT
>-|-|TRBJ2-3|14|TRBV28
CASSSGTHADTQYF
TGTGCCAGCAGTTCCGGGACCCACGCAGATACGCAGTATTTT
>few|-|TRBJ1-2|13|TRBV27
CASSFRGNYGYTF
TGTGCCAGCAGTTTTAGGGGTAACTATGGCTACACCTTC
>-|-|TRBJ1-6|16|TRBV19
CASSTSGREKNSPLHF
TGTGCCAGTAGTACTTCAGGGAGAGAAAAAAATTCACCCCTCCACTTT
>-|-|TRBJ1-5|13|TRBV2
CASSPVPNQPQHF
TGTGCCAGCAGCCCAGTTCCAAATCAGCCCCAGCATTTT
>few|-|TRBJ1-6|18|TRBV4-3
CASSQEHPGAESNSPLHF
TGCGCCAGCAGCCAGGAACATCCCGGGGCAGAAAGTAATTCACCCCTCCACTTT
>-|-|TRBJ1-6|15|TRBV18
CASSRREVYNSPLHF
TGTGCCAGCTCACGACGAGAGGTATATAATTCACCCCTCCACTTT
>-|-|TRBJ1-3|13|TRBV7-9
CASTLTEGNTIYF
TGTGCCAGCACCCTGACGGAGGGAAACACCATATATTTT
>-|-|TRBJ2-7|16|TRBV6-1
CASSVLVAGGSDEQYF
TGTGCCAGCAGTGTGTTGGTAGCAGGGGGGTCTGACGAGCAGTACTTC
>-|TRBD2|TRBJ2-2|16|TRBV11-3
CASTISLGEGTGELFF
TGTGCCAGCACCATATCGTTAGGGGAGGGGACCGGGGAGCTGTTTTTT
>-|-|TRBJ2-1|19|TRBV9
CASSVGVRWLAGSYNEQFF
TGTGCCAGCAGCGTAGGTGTTCGTTGGCTAGCCGGCTCCTACAATGAGCAGTTCTTC
>-|-|TRBJ2-7|15|TRBV30
CAWSAGPLKKYEQYF
TGTGCCTGGAGTGCGGGACCCCTCAAAAAATACGAGCAGTACTTC
>-|-|TRBJ1-2|11|TRBV2
CASSAIYGYTF
TGTGCCAGCAGTGCAATCTATGGCTACACCTTC
>few|-|TRBJ2-3|11|TRBV7-9
CATEGWDTQYF
TGTGCCACCGAGGGTTGGGATACGCAGTATTTT